One and the same sample provided the 13 T cell receptor beta chains below, sequenced in a study of CD8 T cells in Susac syndrome. RNA was extracted with the RNeasy kit, and a quantity of about 0.5 to 1 ug was reverse transcribed using random hexamers. TCRdb called the immunoSEQ multiplex PCR reads again in MiXCR, with one record for every CDR3 protein. Of over 350,000 distinct CDR3 sequences listed, approximately 85% are singletons. Sequenced sample: CD8+ T cells from PBMCs. These receptors originate from a human donor with multiple sclerosis.

The J gene is TRBJ2-6, the V gene TRBV23-1; D tentatively reads TRBD1 or TRBD2 (5 bases each). TRBV23-1 is an ORF for which the function is uncertain. V was pared by 8 bases and J by 0 bases, with 20 bases between. The CDR3 is made up of 18 amino acids. The CDR3 loop reads CASGITGAVHSGANVLTF. CDR3 nucleotides: TGCGCCAGCGGAATTACCGGGGCCGTCCACTCTGGGGCCAACGTCCTGACTTTC.

This rearrangement joins TRBV10-3 to TRBJ2-3; 10 bases map to TRBD2. Looked up from germline, CDR1 is ENHRY and CDR2 is SYGVKD. CDR3 length equals 19 residues. V lost 7 bases to trimming and J lost 0 bases; unmatched junction nucleotides: 16. The CDR3 DNA reads TGTGCCATCAACGGGTATCCGGGACTAGCGACAACTAGCACAGATACGCAGTATTTT. Translating it yields CAINGYPGLATTSTDTQYF.

The chain combines TRBV5-6 with TRBJ1-1, with D perhaps matching TRBD1 (6 bases). Germline-derived CDR1 and CDR2 are SGHDT and YYEEEE. The CDR3 sequence is 14 residues long. The ends were cut back, 0 bases at V and 8 bases at J, with 14 bases in the middle. Written as DNA, the CDR3 is TGTGCCAGCAGCTTGGTCGGACAGCGATCCGAAGCTTTCTTT. Translation: CASSLVGQRSEAFF.

V and J are TRBV11-2 and TRBJ2-1, with 7 bases aligning to TRBD2. This CDR3 comprises 19 residues. With V trimmed by 4 bases and J by 2 bases, 17 bases remained unmatched. The germline V gene has CDR1 SGHAT and CDR2 FQNNGV. The CDR3 loop reads CASSSNFRWEGSPYNEQFF. The CDR3 DNA is TGTGCCAGCAGCTCCAACTTTCGATGGGAGGGCAGCCCCTACAATGAGCAGTTCTTC.

This clonotype was recorded a few times. The CDR3 nucleotides are TGTGCCAGCAGCCACGGAGACAGGGTCACCGGGGAGCTGTTTTTT. Its translation is CASSHGDRVTGELFF. V usage is TRBV3-1 and J usage is TRBJ2-2; 7 positions match TRBD1. This CDR3 comprises 15 residues. V trimming: 3 bases; J trimming: 4 bases; junction bases outside the gene matches: 5. Germline V lookup: CDR1 LGHDT, CDR2 YNNKEL (reference sequence).

The chain employs TRBV12-3 or TRBV12-4 and TRBJ1-6, with D tentatively TRBD1 (6 bases). V lost 5 bases, J lost 6 bases, and 17 bases lay in between. The CDR3 covers 16 residues. The CDR3 DNA follows: TGTGCCAGCAGTCCCGGACAGATTAGCCTTAATTCACCCCTCCACTTT. It specifies CASSPGQISLNSPLHF.

V usage is TRBV12-5 and J usage is TRBJ1-2; D remains ambiguous. The CDR3 runs to 11 residues. Germline V gene data show CDR1 as LGHNT and CDR2 as FRNRAP. The V and J ends lost 5 bases and 5 bases respectively, with 6 bases between them. The CDR3 spells CASGPPYGYTF. In DNA form, the CDR3 reads TGTGCTAGTGGTCCACCTTATGGCTACACCTTC.

J is TRBJ2-1 and V is TRBV3-1; the D is unclear. Germline loops: CDR1 LGHDT, CDR2 YNNKEL (reference sequence). The CDR3 has 13 residues. V was shortened by 6 bases and J by 7 bases, with 13 bases between the two germline ends. CDR3 coding DNA: TGTGCCAGCAGTCCGGTATACCTAAATGAGCAGTTCTTC. It encodes CASSPVYLNEQFF.

This chain connects TRBV30 to TRBJ2-4; TRBD2 might be the D (5 bases). The V end lost 1 base, the J end lost 1 base, and 11 bases lay between the germline ends. Germline CDR1 and CDR2: GTSNPN and SVGIG (reference sequence). The CDR3 is 15 amino acids. CDR3 region: CAWSDGRGAKNIQYF. DNA for the CDR3: TGTGCCTGGAGTGATGGGAGAGGGGCCAAAAACATTCAGTACTTC.

V and J are TRBV5-4 and TRBJ2-7; 10 nucleotides agree with TRBD2. Germline assignment: CDR1 SGHNT and CDR2 YYREEE (reference sequence). The CDR3 contains 15 residues. After removal of 1 base from V and 4 bases from J, the junction contained 5 bases not matched to a gene. Written as DNA, the CDR3 is TGTGCCAGCAGCTTGCGGCTAGCGGGAGCTTACGAGCAGTACTTC. It is translated as CASSLRLAGAYEQYF. Complete variable domain (other parts from reference TRBV5-4 and TRBJ2-7): ETGVTQSPTHLIKTRGQQVTLRCSSQSGHNTVSWYQQALGQGPQFIFQYYREEENGRGNFPPRFSGLQFPNYSSELNVNALELDDSALYLCASSLRLAGAYEQYFGPGTRLTVT.

The chain has TRBV4-1 and TRBJ2-7, with 9 bases aligning to TRBD1. The V and J ends lost 4 bases and 5 bases, in that order; junction bases with no gene match: 9. The CDR3 runs 15 residues. CDR1 and CDR2 from the germline V gene are MGHRA and YSYEKL. Here the CDR3 reads CASSLRQGVINEQYF. The CDR3 DNA reads TGCGCCAGCAGCCTAAGACAGGGGGTTATCAACGAGCAGTACTTC.

The V gene is TRBV7-9, the J gene TRBJ1-1; TRBD1 matches at 11 bases. Germline V gene sequence: CDR1 SEHNR, CDR2 FQNEAQ (reference sequence). The CDR3 has 16 residues. Trimming at V came to 5 bases and at J to 4 bases, leaving 9 bases not matched to a gene. This CDR3 reads CASSHLGQGAGTEAFF. DNA of the CDR3: TGTGCCAGCAGCCACCTCGGACAGGGGGCTGGCACTGAAGCTTTCTTT. Full variable domain (missing parts from reference TRBV7-9 and TRBJ1-1): DTGVSQNPRHKITKRGQNVTFRCDPISEHNRLYWYRQTLGQGPEFLTYFQNEAQLEKSRLLSDRFSAERPKGSFSTLEIQRTEQGDSAMYLCASSHLGQGAGTEAFFGQGTRLTVV.

The rearrangement links TRBV12-3 or TRBV12-4 to TRBJ1-1, with a possible D match to TRBD1 (5 bases). The CDR3 is 11 amino acids. V lost 6 bases and J lost 10, with 12 bases in between. CDR3 coding DNA: TGTGCCAGCAGCCCAGGCGGGGGAGCTTTCTTT. Protein sequence: CASSPGGGAFF.